The clone carrying this T cell receptor (beta chain) was counted between two and nine times. Its antigen is still unknown. One to two pinch biopsies were taken from the rectum during colonoscopy. These data originate in a study of pediatric ulcerative colitis. Findings and limits, study-wide: No controls had the two rectal clonotypes shared by ulcerative colitis patients. Repertoires came from total lymphocyte DNA, so rare subsets like regulatory T cells may be missed. Blood samples from a couple of patients yielded substantially fewer templates and were excluded from blood-rectal overlap analysis.

From germline, CDR1 is SGHTA and CDR2 FQGNSA. The ends were cut back, 3 bases at V and 7 bases at J, with 13 bases in the middle. CDR3 size: 15 residues. Sequencing was at survey level. The repertoire was sequenced with immunoSEQ multiplex PCR; TCRdb's copy has only in-frame clones and lacks some. This table holds tens of thousands of clones, 78% found once. The TCR originated in a girl aged 10-17 years with moderate ulcerative colitis. Sequencing used gut tissue. The chain recombines TRBV7-2 with TRBJ1-6; no definite D call. The CDR3 bases are TGTGCCAGCAGCTTTCGCTTTCGGCCAAATTCACCCCTCCACTTT. The encoded protein is CASSFRFRPNSPLHF.